These 20 T cell receptor beta chains were sequenced from one sample in a study of spatial heterogeneity in lung cancer. Time point defined: sample taken at primary tumor resection. Whole RNA obtained from tumor, nontumor lung or frozen PBMC underwent sequencing without sorting. TCRdb reprocessed the 5' RACE reads via MiXCR and lists one record per CDR3 protein. The table lists around 10,000 distinct CDR3 sequences, 3% to 5% of them singletons. The sample here was normal lung tissue next to the tumor, taken at surgery. These receptor sequences come from a male donor with early-stage non-small cell lung cancer.

Sample share makes this clonotype medium-sized. V and J are TRBV12-3 or TRBV12-4 and TRBJ1-5; D not certain. Trimming took 3 bases from V and 4 from J, leaving 7 bases between them. CDR3 length: 13 residues. Here the CDR3 DNA reads TGTGCCAGCAGTTTGACTGGGAATCAGCCCCAGCATTTT. It specifies CASSLTGNQPQHF.

This clonotype was detected many times. This chain connects TRBV6-6 to TRBJ1-5; tentatively, D is TRBD1 (5 bases). This CDR3 spans 19 amino acids. Germline values: CDR1 MNHNY, CDR2 SVGAGI (reference sequence). Trimming shortened V by 7 bases and J by 1 base, and 26 bases separated the two germline ends. CDR3 sequence reads: CASTEGAGREIRSNQPQHF. CDR3 nucleotides: TGTGCCAGCACTGAAGGGGCAGGGCGCGAAATTAGAAGCAATCAGCCCCAGCATTTT.

This clonotype was seen ten or more times. J is TRBJ1-4 and V is TRBV28, with 7 bases that match TRBD1. In germline, CDR1 is MDHEN, CDR2 SYDVKM. Losses at the gene ends were 6 bases for V and 7 bases for J; bases not matched to a gene: 11. CDR3 length: 15 residues. The chain's CDR3 is CASSRVGPGGEKLFF. Here the CDR3 DNA reads TGTGCCAGCAGCCGTGTGGGGCCAGGGGGTGAAAAACTGTTTTTT.

This clonotype has at least ten counts. The CDR3 sequence is CASSPLDNSGYTF. CDR3 coding DNA: TGTGCCAGCAGCCCCCTGGACAACTCCGGCTACACCTTC. This chain joins TRBV7-2 and TRBJ1-2; a weak D match, TRBD1 (5 bases). CDR1 and CDR2 (germline): SGHTA, FQGNSA. Trimming cost V 5 bases and J 8 bases, with 15 bases left between them. CDR3 size: 13 residues.

This clonotype was seen only a few times. The chain carries TRBV9 and TRBJ2-2, with D perhaps TRBD2 (5 bases). The CDR3 sequence is 18 residues long. V was trimmed by 0 bases and J by 0 bases, leaving 15 bases between them. Germline CDR1 SGDLS, CDR2 YYNGEE. CDR3 in amino acids: CASSVDGGGFANTGELFF. CDR3 nucleotide sequence: TGTGCCAGCAGCGTAGACGGAGGTGGGTTCGCGAACACCGGGGAGCTGTTTTTT.

This clonotype was detected ten times or more. The V and J genes are TRBV7-9 and TRBJ1-2, with no clear D. Trimming removed 4 bases at V and 2 bases at J, with 5 bases between. CDR3 length: 12 residues. Germline CDR1 is SEHNR and CDR2 is FQNEAQ (reference sequence). CDR3 protein: CASSYNNYGYTF. DNA of the CDR3: TGTGCCAGCAGCTATAACAACTATGGCTACACCTTC.

This clonotype came up many times. The chain employs TRBV12-3 or TRBV12-4 and TRBJ2-3; TRBD2 matches 7 bases. Germline trimming cut 1 base from V and 8 bases from J; bases unmatched to any gene: 9. This CDR3 spans 15 amino acids. The CDR3 nucleotides read TGTGCCAGCAGTTTAGTCTCCGCGGGAGTAGGTACGCAGTATTTT. Translated, it gives CASSLVSAGVGTQYF.

The V gene is TRBV28, the J gene TRBJ1-5, with TRBD1 matching over 9 bases. This CDR3 region has 15 residues. CDR1 and CDR2 (germline): MDHEN, SYDVKM. Trimming cost V 10 bases and J 5 bases; bases outside gene matches: 12. CDR3 DNA: TGTGCCACCTCCGTTGGGGGGACAGGGTATCAGCCCCAGCATTTT. Protein product: CATSVGGTGYQPQHF.

This clonotype was counted at least ten times. The chain couples TRBV12-3 or TRBV12-4 to TRBJ1-5; D is unclear. The CDR3 runs to 13 residues. V dropped 3 bases and J dropped 5 bases, with 8 bases sitting between them. This CDR3 is CASSFGEDQPQHF. In DNA, the CDR3 is TGTGCCAGCAGTTTCGGAGAGGATCAGCCCCAGCATTTT.

This clonotype was detected ten times or more. The gene calls are TRBV7-9 and TRBJ2-1, with D perhaps matching TRBD1 or TRBD2 (5 bases each). The germline CDR1 and CDR2 sequences are SEHNR and FQNEAQ (reference sequence). This CDR3 region has 15 residues. V dropped 3 bases and J dropped 6 bases, with 15 bases sitting between them. The CDR3 protein is CASSFLGEYSNEQFF. CDR3 nucleotide sequence: TGTGCCAGCAGCTTCCTGGGGGAGTATTCCAATGAGCAGTTCTTC. The whole variable domain, remainder taken from reference TRBV7-9 and TRBJ2-1, is DTGVSQNPRHKITKRGQNVTFRCDPISEHNRLYWYRQTLGQGPEFLTYFQNEAQLEKSRLLSDRFSAERPKGSFSTLEIQRTEQGDSAMYLCASSFLGEYSNEQFFGPGTRLTVL.

This clonotype was seen many times. This chain joins TRBV12-3 or TRBV12-4 and TRBJ1-4; tentative D call: TRBD1 (5 bases). This CDR3 is built from 15 residues. V was shortened by 3 bases and J by 7 bases, with 15 bases between the two germline ends. The CDR3 loop is CASSLAGAAGEKLFF. The CDR3 region has the DNA TGTGCCAGCAGTTTGGCTGGGGCAGCCGGTGAAAAACTGTTTTTT.

The chain combines TRBV19 with TRBJ2-7; a possible D gene is TRBD2 (5 bases). V was clipped by 2 bases and J by 2 bases, with 19 bases between them. CDR3 length equals 17 residues. Germline assignment: CDR1 LNHDA and CDR2 SQIVND (reference sequence). DNA of the CDR3: TGTGCCAGTAGTATAAATAGGTTCGGAGCGGATACCTACGAGCAGTACTTC. It translates to CASSINRFGADTYEQYF.

This clonotype is labeled medium-sized. This rearrangement joins TRBV28 to TRBJ2-3; the match to TRBD1 covers 7 bases. V was pared by 2 bases and J by 2 bases, with 1 base of the junction left unmatched. CDR3 length: 14 amino acids. Germline loops: CDR1 MDHEN, CDR2 SYDVKM. CDR3 region: CASSLGTATDTQYF. The CDR3 DNA reads as TGTGCCAGCAGTTTAGGGACAGCCACAGATACGCAGTATTTT. Combining the CDR3 with reference TRBV28 and TRBJ2-3 gives the whole variable domain DVKVTQSSRYLVKRTGEKVFLECVQDMDHENMFWYRQDPGLGLRLIYFSYDVKMKEKGDIPEGYSVSREKKERFSLILESASTNQTSMYLCASSLGTATDTQYFGPGTRLTVL.

This chain joins TRBV12-3 or TRBV12-4 and TRBJ2-2; 7 bases line up with TRBD2. The V gene end was trimmed by 9 bases and the J gene end by 2 bases; junction bases not matched to a gene: 12. This CDR3 has 16 amino acids. The CDR3 reads CASMVGGGENTGELFF. The CDR3 nucleotides are TGTGCCAGTATGGTGGGCGGGGGTGAAAACACCGGGGAGCTGTTTTTT.

This clonotype was seen ten or more times. The chain employs TRBV3-1 and TRBJ2-1; no definite D call. The V end lost 2 bases, the J end lost 6 bases, and 11 bases lay between the germline ends. This CDR3 comprises 14 residues. Germline V CDR1 and CDR2: LGHDT, YNNKEL (reference sequence). CDR3 protein: CASSQRVLGNEQFF. The DNA for the CDR3 is TGTGCCAGCAGCCAAAGGGTCTTGGGCAATGAGCAGTTCTTC.

There are many counts of this clonotype. This chain links TRBV18 with TRBJ2-7, with D unresolved. This CDR3 contains 13 residues. Trimming removed 2 bases at V and 2 bases at J, with 7 bases between. Germline CDR1 and CDR2: KGHSH and LQKENI. The CDR3 is CASSPASPYEQYF. The CDR3 region has the DNA TGTGCCAGCTCACCAGCTTCGCCCTACGAGCAGTACTTC.

This clonotype was recorded at least ten times. The gene calls are TRBV6-2 or TRBV6-3 and TRBJ2-7; possibly TRBD2 for D (6 bases). Trimming took 6 bases from V and 3 from J, leaving 9 bases between them. The length of the CDR3 is 12 residues. The germline gives CDR1 MNHEY, CDR2 SVGEGT. The CDR3 coding sequence is TGTGCCAGCAGCCCCGGGAGCTACGAGCAGTACTTC. Its translation is CASSPGSYEQYF.

This clonotype was observed at least ten times. This rearrangement joins TRBV5-1 to TRBJ1-3; 9 nucleotides match TRBD1. Germline values: CDR1 SGHRS, CDR2 YFSETQ. CDR3 length: 16 residues. J lost 3 bases, V lost 0 bases, and 4 bases had no gene match. The CDR3 sequence: CASSLGQGVFGNTIYF. The DNA for the CDR3 is TGCGCCAGCAGCTTGGGACAGGGGGTTTTTGGAAACACCATATATTTT.

This clonotype has ten or more counts. The chain joins TRBV24-1 to TRBJ2-2, with a possible D match to TRBD2 (5 bases). Between the trimmed V and J ends, which lost 7 bases and 3 bases, there was a span of 11 bases. CDR1 and CDR2 (germline): KGHDR, SFDVKD. CDR3 size: 14 residues. The CDR3 DNA sequence: TGTGCCACCAGAGGCTGGGGAGACACCGGGGAGCTGTTTTTT. Amino acids: CATRGWGDTGELFF.

Judged by abundance, this clonotype is medium-sized. This sequence joins TRBV20-1 and TRBJ1-5; D not certain. CDR3 length: 16 residues. Trimming took 2 bases from V and 1 from J, leaving 15 bases between them. The V gene's germline CDR1 is DFQATT and CDR2 SNEGSKA (reference sequence). The CDR3 here is CSARQAGPKSNQPQHF. The CDR3 DNA is TGCAGTGCTAGACAGGCAGGACCTAAAAGCAATCAGCCCCAGCATTTT.